The TCR beta chain under discussion was sequenced for a study of blood T cell repertoires in COVID-19. Overall study: The United States, Italy and Spain supplied acute and convalescent COVID-19 samples. PBMCs, B-cell-depleted T cells, or T cells provided the cDNA or gDNA that made up the material.

V was clipped by 0 bases and J by 1 base; unmatched bases: 7. The CDR3 has 16 residues. Germline loops: CDR1 SGHRS, CDR2 YFSETQ. This table comes from immunoSEQ multiplex PCR, and its TCRdb copy is limited to in-frame clones, with some not included. The sample has about 170,000 clones, less than 90% seen once. Sequenced input: peripheral blood. This chain uses TRBV5-1 with TRBJ2-7, with TRBD1 matching over 7 bases. This clonotype originated in a man aged 60-69 years with acute or convalescent COVID-19. The CDR3 region is CASSLDGQDPSYEQYF. The CDR3 DNA is TGCGCCAGCAGCTTGGATGGACAGGATCCTTCCTACGAGCAGTACTTC.